These 9 T cell receptor beta chains were sequenced from one sample in a study of T cell changes during pregnancy in multiple sclerosis. TCRdb keeps only in-frame clones here, not all; method: immunoSEQ multiplex PCR. The repertoire holds approximately 100,000 clones, with about 90% as singletons. The sample consisted of peripheral blood, taken after pregnancy. These receptors all come from a female donor in good health, enrolled as a control in a pregnancy study.

The chain links TRBV9 to TRBJ1-3, with 8 bases fitting TRBD1. This CDR3 region has 16 residues. CDR1 is SGDLS and CDR2 is YYNGEE in the germline V gene. V was clipped by 3 bases and J by 2 bases; unmatched bases: 7. The CDR3 nucleotides are TGTGCCAGCAGCGCCAGGGGGCAGCTACCTGGAAACACCATATATTTT. It specifies CASSARGQLPGNTIYF.

This clone was seen only once. The chain has TRBV18 and TRBJ2-6, with 10 nucleotides matching TRBD1. This CDR3 contains 16 residues. J lost 1 base, V lost 5 bases, and 2 bases had no gene match. Germline CDR1 is KGHSH and CDR2 is LQKENI. The CDR3 protein is CASSGTGASGANVLTF. CDR3 bases: TGTGCCAGCTCAGGGACAGGGGCATCTGGGGCCAACGTCCTGACTTTC.

The gene calls are TRBV5-1 and TRBJ1-4, with 9 bases identical to TRBD1. The CDR3 spans 14 residues. The V segment lost 7 bases and the J segment 2 bases; nucleotides outside the gene matches: 3. Germline CDR1 is SGHRS and CDR2 is YFSETQ. The CDR3 bases are TGCGCCAGCGGACAGGGGCCCACTAATGAAAAACTGTTTTTT. Protein sequence: CASGQGPTNEKLFF.

This clone was seen a few times. V and J are TRBV2 and TRBJ2-7; perhaps TRBD1 as D (6 bases). The germline gives CDR1 SNHLY, CDR2 FYNNEI. The CDR3 spans 14 residues. V shed 5 bases and J shed 1 base, with 12 bases lying between them. Written as DNA, the CDR3 is TGTGCCAGCAGTTACAAAGGACAGTCCTACGAGCAGTACTTC. Its translation: CASSYKGQSYEQYF.

J is TRBJ1-2 and V is TRBV6-6, with D perhaps TRBD1 (6 bases). The CDR3 is made up of 14 amino acids. Germline loops: CDR1 MNHNY, CDR2 SVGAGI (reference sequence). The V end was cut by 0 bases, the J end by 8 bases, with 13 bases between. The CDR3 reads CASSYSPGAVGYTF. DNA of the CDR3: TGTGCCAGCAGTTACTCGCCAGGGGCGGTGGGCTACACCTTC.

The chain uses TRBV28 and TRBJ1-5; a possible D gene is TRBD1 (5 bases). Germline V gene sequence: CDR1 MDHEN, CDR2 SYDVKM. This CDR3 is 18 amino acids long. The V end was cut by 3 bases, the J end by 1 base, with 19 bases between. Here the CDR3 DNA reads TGTGCCAGCAGTTTCCCCGGGAGGGGCGAACGCAGCAATCAGCCCCAGCATTTT. Its protein product is CASSFPGRGERSNQPQHF.

The gene calls are TRBV5-6 and TRBJ2-4, with D possibly being TRBD1 (5 bases). CDR3 size: 19 residues. V dropped 4 bases and J dropped 1 base, with 24 bases sitting between them. The germline gives CDR1 SGHDT, CDR2 YYEEEE. The CDR3 nucleotides read TGTGCCAGCAGCCCTACCCTCAGGGTCTCTACTCTCGCCAAAAACATTCAGTACTTC. It is translated as CASSPTLRVSTLAKNIQYF.

The chain recombines TRBV11-3 with TRBJ1-2, with D hard to call. Germline CDR1 is SGHNT and CDR2 is YENEEA. This CDR3 spans 12 amino acids. The V and J ends lost 9 bases and 5 bases respectively, with 13 bases between them. The CDR3 DNA sequence: TGTGCCAGAGGGAGTCAACGGTATGGCTACACCTTC. It specifies CARGSQRYGYTF. The full variable domain, in which reference TRBV11-3 and TRBJ1-2 provide the parts outside the CDR3, is EAGVVQSPRYKIIEKKQPVAFWCNPISGHNTLYWYLQNLGQGPELLIRYENEEAVDDSQLPKDRFSAERLKGVDSTLKIQPAELGDSAVYLCARGSQRYGYTFGSGTRLTVV.

The CDR3 here is CAWSVTGTGTQYF. The CDR3 nucleotides read TGTGCCTGGAGTGTAACAGGAACGGGTACGCAGTATTTT. This rearrangement joins TRBV30 to TRBJ2-3, with a possible D match to TRBD1 (5 bases). The CDR3 spans 13 residues. From germline, CDR1 is GTSNPN and CDR2 SVGIG (reference sequence). V shed 0 bases and J shed 8 bases, with 12 bases lying between them.